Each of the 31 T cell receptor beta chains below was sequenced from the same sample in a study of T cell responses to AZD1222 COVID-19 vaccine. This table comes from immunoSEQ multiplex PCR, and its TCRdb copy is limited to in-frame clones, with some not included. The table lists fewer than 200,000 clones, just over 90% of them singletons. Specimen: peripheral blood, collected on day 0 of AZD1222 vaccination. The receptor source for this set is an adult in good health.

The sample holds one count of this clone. For the CDR3, the DNA is TGTGCCAGTAGTATTCCCGGGGGGGAGACCCAGTACTTC. This translates into CASSIPGGETQYF. The chain links TRBV19 to TRBJ2-5; 7 nucleotides align to TRBD2. The V gene's germline CDR1 is LNHDA and CDR2 SQIVND (reference sequence). The CDR3 has 13 amino acids. V dropped 3 bases and J dropped 5; count of bases not matched to a gene: 3. Drawing the rest from reference TRBV19 and TRBJ2-5, the complete variable domain is DGGITQSPKYLFRKEGQNVTLSCEQNLNHDAMYWYRQDPGQGLRLIYYSQIVNDFQKGDIAEGYSVSREKKESFPLTVTSAQKNPTAFYLCASSIPGGETQYFGPGTRLLVL.

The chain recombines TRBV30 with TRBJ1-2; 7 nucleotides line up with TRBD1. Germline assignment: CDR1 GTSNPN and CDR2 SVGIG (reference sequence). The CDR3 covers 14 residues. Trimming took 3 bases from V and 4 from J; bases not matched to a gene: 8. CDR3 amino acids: CAWSPGQRVYGYTF. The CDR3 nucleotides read TGTGCCTGGAGCCCGGGACAGAGGGTCTATGGCTACACCTTC.

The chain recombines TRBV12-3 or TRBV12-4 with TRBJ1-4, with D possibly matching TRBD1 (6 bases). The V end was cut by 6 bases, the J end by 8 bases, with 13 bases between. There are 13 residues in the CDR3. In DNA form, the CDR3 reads TGTGCCAGCAGGGCCGGGGGCCGGGAAAAACTGTTTTTT. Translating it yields CASRAGGREKLFF.

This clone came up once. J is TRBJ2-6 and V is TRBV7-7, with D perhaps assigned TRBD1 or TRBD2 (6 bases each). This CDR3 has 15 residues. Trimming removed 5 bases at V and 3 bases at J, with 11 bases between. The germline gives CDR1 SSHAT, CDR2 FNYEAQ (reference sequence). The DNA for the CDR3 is TGTGCCAGCAGCCCGGGGGCTCTTGGGGCCAACGTCCTGACTTTC. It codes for CASSPGALGANVLTF.

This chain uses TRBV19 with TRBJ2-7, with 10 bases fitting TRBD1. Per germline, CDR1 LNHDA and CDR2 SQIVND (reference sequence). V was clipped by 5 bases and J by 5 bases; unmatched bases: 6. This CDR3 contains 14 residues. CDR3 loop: CASSSGTGVHEQYF. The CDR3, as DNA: TGTGCCAGTAGTTCCGGGACAGGGGTACACGAGCAGTACTTC.

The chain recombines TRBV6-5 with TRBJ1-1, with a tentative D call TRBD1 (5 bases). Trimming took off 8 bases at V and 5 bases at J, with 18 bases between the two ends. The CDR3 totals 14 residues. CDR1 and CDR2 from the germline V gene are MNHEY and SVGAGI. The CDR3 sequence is CASPPRGVRTEAFF. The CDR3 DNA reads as TGTGCCAGCCCTCCCCGGGGGGTCAGGACTGAAGCTTTCTTT.

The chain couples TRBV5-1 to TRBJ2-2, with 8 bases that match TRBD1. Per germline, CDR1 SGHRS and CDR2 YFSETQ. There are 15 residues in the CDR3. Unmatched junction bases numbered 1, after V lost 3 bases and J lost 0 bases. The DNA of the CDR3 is TGCGCCAGCAGCTCAGGGGGCGCGAACACCGGGGAGCTGTTTTTT. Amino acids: CASSSGGANTGELFF.

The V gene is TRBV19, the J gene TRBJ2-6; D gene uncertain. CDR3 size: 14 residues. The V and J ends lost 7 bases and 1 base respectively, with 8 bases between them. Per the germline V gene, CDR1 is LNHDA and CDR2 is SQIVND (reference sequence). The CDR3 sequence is CASTITSGANVLTF. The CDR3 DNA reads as TGTGCCAGTACCATTACTTCTGGGGCCAACGTCCTGACTTTC.

DNA for the CDR3: TGTGCCATCAGTGGTGGCGTTAACTACGAGCAGTACTTC. It specifies CAISGGVNYEQYF. The gene calls are TRBV10-3 and TRBJ2-7; D not certain. Germline V lookup: CDR1 ENHRY, CDR2 SYGVKD. V was cut by 4 bases and J by 3 bases, with 10 bases left in between. CDR3 size: 13 residues.

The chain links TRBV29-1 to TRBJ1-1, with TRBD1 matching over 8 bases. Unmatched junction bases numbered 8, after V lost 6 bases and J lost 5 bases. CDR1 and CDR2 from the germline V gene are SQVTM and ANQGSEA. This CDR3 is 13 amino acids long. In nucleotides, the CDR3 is TGCAGCGTGGGGACAGGCGGCGCGACTGAAGCTTTCTTT. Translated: CSVGTGGATEAFF.

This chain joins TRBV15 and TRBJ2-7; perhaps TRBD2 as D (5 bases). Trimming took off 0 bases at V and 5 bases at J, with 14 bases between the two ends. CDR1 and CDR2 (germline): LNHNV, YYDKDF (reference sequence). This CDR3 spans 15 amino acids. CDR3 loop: CATSRESGLPHEQYF. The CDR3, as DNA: TGTGCCACCAGCAGAGAAAGCGGACTCCCCCACGAGCAGTACTTC.

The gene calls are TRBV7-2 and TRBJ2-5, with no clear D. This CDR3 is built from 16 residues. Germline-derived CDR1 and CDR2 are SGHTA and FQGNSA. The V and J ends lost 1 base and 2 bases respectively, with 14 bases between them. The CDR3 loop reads CASSLGITFPQETQYF. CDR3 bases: TGTGCCAGCAGCTTAGGCATCACCTTTCCACAAGAGACCCAGTACTTC.

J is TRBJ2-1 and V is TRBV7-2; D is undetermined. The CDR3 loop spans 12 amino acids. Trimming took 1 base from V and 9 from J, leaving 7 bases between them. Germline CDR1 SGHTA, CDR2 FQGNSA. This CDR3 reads CASSLVVSEQFF. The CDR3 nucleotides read TGTGCCAGCAGCTTAGTAGTAAGTGAGCAGTTCTTC.

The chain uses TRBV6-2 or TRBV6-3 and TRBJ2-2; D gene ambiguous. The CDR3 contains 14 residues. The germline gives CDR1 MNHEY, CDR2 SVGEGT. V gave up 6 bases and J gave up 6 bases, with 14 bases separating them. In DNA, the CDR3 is TGTGCCAGCAGCATACTCGCCCCCCCCGGGGAGCTGTTTTTT. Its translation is CASSILAPPGELFF.

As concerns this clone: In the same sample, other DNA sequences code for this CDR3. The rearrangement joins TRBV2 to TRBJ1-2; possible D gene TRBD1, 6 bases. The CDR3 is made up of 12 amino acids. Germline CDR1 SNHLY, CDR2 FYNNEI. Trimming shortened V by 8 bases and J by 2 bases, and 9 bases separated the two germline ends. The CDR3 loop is CASSDRNYGYTF. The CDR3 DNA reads TGTGCCAGCTCGGACAGAAACTATGGCTACACCTTC.

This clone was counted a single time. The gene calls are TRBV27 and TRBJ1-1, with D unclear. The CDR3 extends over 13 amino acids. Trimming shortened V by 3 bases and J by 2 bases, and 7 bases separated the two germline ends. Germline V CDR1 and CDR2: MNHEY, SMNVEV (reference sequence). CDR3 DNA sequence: TGTGCCAGCAGTTTTCAGGTTAACACTGAAGCTTTCTTT. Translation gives CASSFQVNTEAFF.

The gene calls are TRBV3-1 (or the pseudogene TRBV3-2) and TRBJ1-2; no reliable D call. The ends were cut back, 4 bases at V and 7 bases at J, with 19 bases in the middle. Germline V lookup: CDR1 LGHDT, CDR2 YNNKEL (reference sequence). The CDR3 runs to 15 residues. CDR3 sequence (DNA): TGTGCCAGCAGCCCCGAGCGCGTAGGAGGTGGTGGCTACACCTTC. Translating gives CASSPERVGGGGYTF.

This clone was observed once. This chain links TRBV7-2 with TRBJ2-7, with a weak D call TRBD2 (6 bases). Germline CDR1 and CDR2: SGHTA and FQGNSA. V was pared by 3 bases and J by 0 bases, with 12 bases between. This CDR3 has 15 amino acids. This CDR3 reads CASSFRGTDSYEQYF. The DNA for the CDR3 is TGTGCCAGCAGCTTCCGCGGGACGGACTCCTACGAGCAGTACTTC.

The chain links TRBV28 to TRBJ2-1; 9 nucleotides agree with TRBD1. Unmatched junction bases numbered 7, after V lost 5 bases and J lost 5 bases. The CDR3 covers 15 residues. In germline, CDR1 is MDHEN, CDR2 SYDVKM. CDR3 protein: CASSQTGGTNNEQFF. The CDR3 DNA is TGTGCCAGCAGTCAAACAGGGGGCACTAACAATGAGCAGTTCTTC.

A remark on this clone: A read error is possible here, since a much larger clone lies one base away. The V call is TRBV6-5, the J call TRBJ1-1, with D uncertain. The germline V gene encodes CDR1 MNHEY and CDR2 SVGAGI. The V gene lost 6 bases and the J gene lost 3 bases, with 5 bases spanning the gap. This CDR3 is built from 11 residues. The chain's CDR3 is CASRRDTEAFF. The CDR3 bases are TGTGCCAGCAGAAGGGACACTGAAGCTTTCTTT.

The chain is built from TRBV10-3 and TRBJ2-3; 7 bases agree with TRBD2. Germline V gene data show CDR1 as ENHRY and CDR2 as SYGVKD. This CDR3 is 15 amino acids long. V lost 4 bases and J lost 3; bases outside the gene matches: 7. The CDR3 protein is CAISGLGGTTDTQYF. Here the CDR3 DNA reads TGTGCCATCAGTGGGTTGGGGGGGACGACAGATACGCAGTATTTT.

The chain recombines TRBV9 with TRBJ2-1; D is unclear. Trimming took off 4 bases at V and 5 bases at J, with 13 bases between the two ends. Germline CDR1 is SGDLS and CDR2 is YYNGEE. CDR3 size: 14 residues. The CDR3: CASSLSSPNNEQFF. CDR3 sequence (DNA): TGTGCCAGCAGCCTTTCCTCCCCCAACAATGAGCAGTTCTTC.

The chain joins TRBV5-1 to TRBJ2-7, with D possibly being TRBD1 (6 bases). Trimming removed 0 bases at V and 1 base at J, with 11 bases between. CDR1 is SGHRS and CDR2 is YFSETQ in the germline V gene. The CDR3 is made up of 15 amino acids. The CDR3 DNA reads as TGCGCCAGCAGCTTGGGACAGGACCCTTCCTACGAGCAGTACTTC. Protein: CASSLGQDPSYEQYF.

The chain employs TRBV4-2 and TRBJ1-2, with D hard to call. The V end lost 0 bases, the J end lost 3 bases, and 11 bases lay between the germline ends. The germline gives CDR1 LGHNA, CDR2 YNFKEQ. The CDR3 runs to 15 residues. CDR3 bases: TGTGCCAGCAGCCAAGATAAGGGAACGGACTATGGCTACACCTTC. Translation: CASSQDKGTDYGYTF.

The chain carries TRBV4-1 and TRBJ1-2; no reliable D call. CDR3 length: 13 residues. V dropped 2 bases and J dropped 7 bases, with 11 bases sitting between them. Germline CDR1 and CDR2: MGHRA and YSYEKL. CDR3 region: CASSQTASGGYTF. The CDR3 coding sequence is TGCGCCAGCAGCCAAACAGCTTCTGGTGGCTACACCTTC.

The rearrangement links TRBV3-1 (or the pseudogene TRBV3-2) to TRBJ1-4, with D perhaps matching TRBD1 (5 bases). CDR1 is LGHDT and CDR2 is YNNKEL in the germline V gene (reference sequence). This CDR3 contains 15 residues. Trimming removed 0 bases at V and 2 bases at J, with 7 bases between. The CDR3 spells CASSQDWGTNEKLFF. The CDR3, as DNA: TGTGCCAGCAGCCAAGATTGGGGCACTAATGAAAAACTGTTTTTT.

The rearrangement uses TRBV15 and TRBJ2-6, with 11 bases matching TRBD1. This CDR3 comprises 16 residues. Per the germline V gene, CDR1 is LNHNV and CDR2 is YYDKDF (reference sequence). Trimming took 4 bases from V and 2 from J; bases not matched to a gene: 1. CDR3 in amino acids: CATSKGQGAGANVLTF. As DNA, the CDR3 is TGTGCCACCAGCAAGGGACAGGGGGCTGGGGCCAACGTCCTGACTTTC.

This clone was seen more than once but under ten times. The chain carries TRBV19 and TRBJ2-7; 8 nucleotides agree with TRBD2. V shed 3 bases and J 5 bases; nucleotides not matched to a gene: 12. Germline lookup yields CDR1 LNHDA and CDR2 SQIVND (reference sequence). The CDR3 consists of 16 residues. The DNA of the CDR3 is TGTGCCAGTAGTATTGGAGTTAACGGGAGGGCCGACGAGCAGTACTTC. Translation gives CASSIGVNGRADEQYF.

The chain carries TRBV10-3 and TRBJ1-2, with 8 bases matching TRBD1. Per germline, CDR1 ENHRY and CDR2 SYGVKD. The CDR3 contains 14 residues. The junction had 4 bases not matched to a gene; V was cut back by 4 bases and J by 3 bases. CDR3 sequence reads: CAISAKGQDYGYTF. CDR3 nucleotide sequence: TGTGCCATCAGTGCGAAGGGACAGGACTATGGCTACACCTTC.

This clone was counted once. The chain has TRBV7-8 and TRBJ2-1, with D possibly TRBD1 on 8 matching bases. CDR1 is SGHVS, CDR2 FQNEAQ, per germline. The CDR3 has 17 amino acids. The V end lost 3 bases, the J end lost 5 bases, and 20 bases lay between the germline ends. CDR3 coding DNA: TGTGCCAGCAGCTTCGGCCTCAACAGGGGGAGGGACAATGAGCAGTTCTTC. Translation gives CASSFGLNRGRDNEQFF. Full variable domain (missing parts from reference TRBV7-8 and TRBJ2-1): GAGVSQSPRYKVAKRGQDVALRCDPISGHVSLFWYQQALGQGPEFLTYFQNEAQLDKSGLPSDRFFAERPEGSVSTLKIQRTQQEDSAVYLCASSFGLNRGRDNEQFFGPGTRLTVL.

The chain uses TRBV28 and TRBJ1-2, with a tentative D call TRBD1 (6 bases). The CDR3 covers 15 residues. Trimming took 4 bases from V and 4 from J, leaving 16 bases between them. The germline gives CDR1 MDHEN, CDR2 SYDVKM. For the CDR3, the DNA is TGTGCCAGCAGTTCCGCCCACAGGGATGGCTATGGCTACACCTTC. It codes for CASSSAHRDGYGYTF.